This T cell receptor (beta chain) emerged from a study of T cell clonotyping in hematopoietic cell transplantation. Study outcomes and limitations: After transplant, recipient diversity fell while pathologically expanded clonotypes grew through day 180. At the given depth, recipient repertoires were over 95% de novo clonotypes.

The germline V and J ends were trimmed by 3 bases and 0 bases, with 6 bases remaining between them. The germline V gene has CDR1 GTSNPN and CDR2 SVGIG (reference sequence). The CDR3 has 13 amino acids. TCRdb keeps only in-frame clones here, not all; method: immunoSEQ multiplex PCR. The table includes 13,000 or so clones, around 90% detected once. Concerning this clone itself: Its antigen is undetermined.

The chain employs TRBV30 and TRBJ1-3; D not resolved. The sequencing input was peripheral blood mononuclear cells. The receptor was derived from a man under 40 in good health. Some clones in this sample may be carry-over from other donors' samples. The CDR3 DNA reads TGTGCCTGGAGGGGCACCTCTGGAAACACCATATATTTT. It codes for CAWRGTSGNTIYF.